One sample yielded the 2 T cell receptor beta chains listed below, sequenced in a study of radiation and T cells in renal cell carcinoma. Sample time point: baseline pretreatment blood. The treatment was: 15 Gy SBRT to primary tumor, nephrectomy 4 weeks later. Some clones are missing from TCRdb's copy, which holds only in-frame ones; the method was immunoSEQ multiplex PCR. The data hold more than 75,000 clones, with 82% observed a single time. The specimen was blood, collected from a patient whose treatment included radiotherapy and nephrectomy. The receptor set was obtained from a man in his 60s with renal cell carcinoma.

The CDR3 loop reads CAWSRSGTPMRKYF. DNA of the CDR3: TGTGCCTGGAGCCGGTCCGGGACCCCAATGAGGAAGTACTTC. V and J are TRBV30 and TRBJ2-5, with D possibly called TRBD1 or TRBD2 (5 bases each). The CDR3 consists of 14 residues. V was cut by 3 bases and J by 12 bases, with 23 bases left in between. The V gene's germline CDR1 is GTSNPN and CDR2 SVGIG (reference sequence). Full variable domain (missing parts from reference TRBV30 and TRBJ2-5): SQTIHQWPATLVQPVGSPLSLECTVEGTSNPNLYWYRQAAGRGLQLLFYSVGIGQISSEVPQNLSASRPQDRQFILSSKKLLLSDSGFYLCAWSRSGTPMRKYFGPGTRLLVL.

This rearrangement joins TRBV27 to TRBJ2-7; D call uncertain. The CDR3 runs 14 residues. Trimming left V 4 bases short and J 1 base short, with 11 bases between. Germline CDR1 MNHEY, CDR2 SMNVEV (reference sequence). DNA of the CDR3: TGTGCCAGCAGTTCGCCGCGAATTTCCTACGAGCAGTACTTC. It specifies CASSSPRISYEQYF.